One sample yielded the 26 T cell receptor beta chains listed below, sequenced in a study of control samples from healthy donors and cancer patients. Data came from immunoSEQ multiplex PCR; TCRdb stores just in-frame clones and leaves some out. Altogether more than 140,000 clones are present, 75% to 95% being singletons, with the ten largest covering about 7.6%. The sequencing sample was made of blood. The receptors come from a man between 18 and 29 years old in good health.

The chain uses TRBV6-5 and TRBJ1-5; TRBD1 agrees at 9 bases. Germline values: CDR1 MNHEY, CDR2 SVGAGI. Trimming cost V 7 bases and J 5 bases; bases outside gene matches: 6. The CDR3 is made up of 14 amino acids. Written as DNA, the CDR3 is TGTGCCAGCACACTCCGGGACAGGGATCAGCCCCAGCATTTT. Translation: CASTLRDRDQPQHF.

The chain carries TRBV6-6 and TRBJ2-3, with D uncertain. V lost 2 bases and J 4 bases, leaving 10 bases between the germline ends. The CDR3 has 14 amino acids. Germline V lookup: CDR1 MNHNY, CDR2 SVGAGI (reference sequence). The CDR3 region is CASSYRVWADTQYF. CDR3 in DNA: TGTGCCAGCAGTTACAGGGTTTGGGCAGATACGCAGTATTTT.

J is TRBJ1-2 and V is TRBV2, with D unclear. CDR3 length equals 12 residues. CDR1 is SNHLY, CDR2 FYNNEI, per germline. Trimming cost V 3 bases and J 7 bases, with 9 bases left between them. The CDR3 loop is CASSDDGSGYTF. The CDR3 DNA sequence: TGTGCCAGCAGTGACGACGGATCTGGCTACACCTTC.

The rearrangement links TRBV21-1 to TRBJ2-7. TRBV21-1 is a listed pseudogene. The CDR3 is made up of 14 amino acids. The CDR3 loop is CASSAPRYLYEQYF. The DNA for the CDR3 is TGTGCCAGCAGCGCCCCCCGATATCTCTACGAGCAGTACTTC.

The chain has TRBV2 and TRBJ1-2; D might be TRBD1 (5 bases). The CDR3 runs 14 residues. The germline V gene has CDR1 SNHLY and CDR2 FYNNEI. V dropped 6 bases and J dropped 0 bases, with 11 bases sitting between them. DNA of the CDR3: TGTGCCAGCAGGCCCGGGGGGGCTAACTATGGCTACACCTTC. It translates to CASRPGGANYGYTF.

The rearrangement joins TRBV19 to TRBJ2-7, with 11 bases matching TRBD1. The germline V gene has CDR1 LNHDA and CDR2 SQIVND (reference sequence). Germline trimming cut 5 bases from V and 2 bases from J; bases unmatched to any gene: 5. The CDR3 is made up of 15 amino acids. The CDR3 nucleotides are TGTGCCAGTAGTCCCCGGGACAGGGGGGCCTACGAGCAGTACTTC. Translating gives CASSPRDRGAYEQYF.

The CDR3 region has the DNA TGCGCCAGCAGCGGGGGGGCAACGGGAGGCTACACCTTC. Protein sequence: CASSGGATGGYTF. The chain combines TRBV5-1 with TRBJ1-2; D perhaps matches TRBD1 (6 bases). The CDR3 length is 13 residues. The V gene's germline CDR1 is SGHRS and CDR2 YFSETQ. V was trimmed by 4 bases and J by 8 bases, leaving 15 bases between them.

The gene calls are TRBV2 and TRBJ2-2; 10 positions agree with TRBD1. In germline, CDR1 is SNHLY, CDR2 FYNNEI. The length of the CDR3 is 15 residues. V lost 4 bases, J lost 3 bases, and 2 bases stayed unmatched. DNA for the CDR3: TGTGCCAGCAGTGTAGGACAGGGGGACACCGGGGAGCTGTTTTTT. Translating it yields CASSVGQGDTGELFF.

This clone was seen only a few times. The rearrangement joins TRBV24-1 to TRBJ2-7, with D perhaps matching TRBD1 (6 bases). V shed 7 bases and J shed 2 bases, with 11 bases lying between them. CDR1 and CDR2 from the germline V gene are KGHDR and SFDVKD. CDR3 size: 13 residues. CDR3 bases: TGTGCCACCAGGCACAGGGTCACCTACGAGCAGTACTTC. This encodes CATRHRVTYEQYF.

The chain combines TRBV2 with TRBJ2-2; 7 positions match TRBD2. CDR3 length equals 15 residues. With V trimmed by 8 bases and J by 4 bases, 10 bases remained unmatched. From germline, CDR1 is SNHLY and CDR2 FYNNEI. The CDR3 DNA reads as TGTGCCAGCGGACTAGTATCTCCGAGCACCGGGGAGCTGTTTTTT. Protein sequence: CASGLVSPSTGELFF.

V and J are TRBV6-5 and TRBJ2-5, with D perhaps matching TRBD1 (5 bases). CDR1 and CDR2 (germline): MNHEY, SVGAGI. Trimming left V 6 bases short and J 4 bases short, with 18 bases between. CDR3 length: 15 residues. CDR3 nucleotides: TGTGCCAGCAGCCCCACCGGACACAGACGAGAGACCCAGTACTTC. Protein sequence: CASSPTGHRRETQYF.

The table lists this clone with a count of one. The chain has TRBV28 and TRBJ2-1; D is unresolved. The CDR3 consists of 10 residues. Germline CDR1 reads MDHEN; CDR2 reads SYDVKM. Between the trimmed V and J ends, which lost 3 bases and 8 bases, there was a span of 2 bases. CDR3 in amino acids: CASSFDEQFF. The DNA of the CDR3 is TGTGCCAGCAGTTTCGATGAGCAGTTCTTC.

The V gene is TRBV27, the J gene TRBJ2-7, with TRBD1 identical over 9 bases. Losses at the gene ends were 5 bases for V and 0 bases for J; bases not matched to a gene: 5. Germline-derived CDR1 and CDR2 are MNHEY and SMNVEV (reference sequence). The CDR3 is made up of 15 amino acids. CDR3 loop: CASSMGTGSSYEQYF. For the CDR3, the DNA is TGTGCCAGCAGTATGGGGACAGGGAGCTCCTACGAGCAGTACTTC.

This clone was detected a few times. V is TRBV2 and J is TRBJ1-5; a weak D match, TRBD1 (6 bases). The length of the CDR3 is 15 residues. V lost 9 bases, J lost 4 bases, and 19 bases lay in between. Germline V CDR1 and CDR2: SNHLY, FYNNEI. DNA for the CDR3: TGTGCCAGGAGGGGGGTAACTGCAGAAAATCAGCCCCAGCATTTT. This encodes CARRGVTAENQPQHF.

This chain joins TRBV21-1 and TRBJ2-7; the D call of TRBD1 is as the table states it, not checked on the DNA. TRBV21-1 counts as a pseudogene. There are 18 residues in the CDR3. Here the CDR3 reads CASSQSPQTGGHSYEQYF. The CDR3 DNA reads TGTGCCAGCAGCCAAAGCCCTCAGACAGGGGGCCACTCCTACGAGCAGTACTTC.

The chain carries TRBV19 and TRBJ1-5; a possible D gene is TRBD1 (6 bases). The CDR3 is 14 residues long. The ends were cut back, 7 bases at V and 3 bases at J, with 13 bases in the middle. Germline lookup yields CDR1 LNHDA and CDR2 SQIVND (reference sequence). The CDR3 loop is CASNAGQINQPQHF. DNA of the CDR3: TGTGCCAGTAACGCTGGACAGATCAATCAGCCCCAGCATTTT.

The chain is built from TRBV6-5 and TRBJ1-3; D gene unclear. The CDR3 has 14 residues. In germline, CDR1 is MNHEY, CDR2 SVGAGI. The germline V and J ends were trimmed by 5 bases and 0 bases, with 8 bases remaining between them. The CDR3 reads CASSPANSGNTIYF. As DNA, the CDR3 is TGTGCCAGCAGTCCCGCCAACTCTGGAAACACCATATATTTT.

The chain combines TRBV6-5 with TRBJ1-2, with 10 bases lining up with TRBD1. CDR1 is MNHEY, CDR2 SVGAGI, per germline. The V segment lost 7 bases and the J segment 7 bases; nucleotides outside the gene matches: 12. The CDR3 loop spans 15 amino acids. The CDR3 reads CASTRTGQGKVGYTF. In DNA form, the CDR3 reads TGTGCCAGCACCCGTACGGGACAGGGGAAAGTTGGCTACACCTTC.

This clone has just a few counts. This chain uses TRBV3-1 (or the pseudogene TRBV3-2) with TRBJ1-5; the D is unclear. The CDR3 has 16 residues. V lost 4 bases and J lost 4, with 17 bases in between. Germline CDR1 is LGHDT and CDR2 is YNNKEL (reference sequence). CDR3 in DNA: TGTGCCAGCAGCCCAAAATCGGGAAACGCTAATCAGCCCCAGCATTTT. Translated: CASSPKSGNANQPQHF.

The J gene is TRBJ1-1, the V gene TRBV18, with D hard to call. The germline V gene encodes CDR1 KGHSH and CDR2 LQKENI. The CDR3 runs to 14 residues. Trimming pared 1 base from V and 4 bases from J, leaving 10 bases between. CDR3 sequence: CASSPLGSLTEAFF. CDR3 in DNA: TGTGCCAGCTCACCACTAGGGTCGCTCACTGAAGCTTTCTTT.

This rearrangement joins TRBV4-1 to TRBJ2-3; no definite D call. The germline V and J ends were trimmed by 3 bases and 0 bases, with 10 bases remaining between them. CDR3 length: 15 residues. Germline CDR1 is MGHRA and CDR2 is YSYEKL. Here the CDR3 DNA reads TGCGCCAGCAGCCATCTCCGAGACAGCACAGATACGCAGTATTTT. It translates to CASSHLRDSTDTQYF.

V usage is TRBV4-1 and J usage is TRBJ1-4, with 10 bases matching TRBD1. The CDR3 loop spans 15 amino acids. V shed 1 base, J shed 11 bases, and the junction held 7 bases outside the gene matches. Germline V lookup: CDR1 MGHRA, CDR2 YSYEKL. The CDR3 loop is CASSQGPGTGDKLFF. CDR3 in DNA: TGCGCCAGCAGCCAAGGCCCTGGGACAGGGGATAAACTGTTTTTT.

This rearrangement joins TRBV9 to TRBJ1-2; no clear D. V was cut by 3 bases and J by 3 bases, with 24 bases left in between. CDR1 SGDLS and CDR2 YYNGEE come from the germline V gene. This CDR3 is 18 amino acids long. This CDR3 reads CASSARPGPISRYYGYTF. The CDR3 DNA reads TGTGCCAGCAGCGCCCGCCCAGGCCCGATATCCCGTTACTATGGCTACACCTTC.

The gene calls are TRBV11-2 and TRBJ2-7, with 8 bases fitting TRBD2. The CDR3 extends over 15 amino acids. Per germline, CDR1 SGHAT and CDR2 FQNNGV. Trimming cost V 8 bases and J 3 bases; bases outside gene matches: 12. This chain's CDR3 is CASSPGGGPYYEQYF. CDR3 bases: TGTGCCAGCTCCCCCGGCGGGGGGCCATACTACGAGCAGTACTTC.

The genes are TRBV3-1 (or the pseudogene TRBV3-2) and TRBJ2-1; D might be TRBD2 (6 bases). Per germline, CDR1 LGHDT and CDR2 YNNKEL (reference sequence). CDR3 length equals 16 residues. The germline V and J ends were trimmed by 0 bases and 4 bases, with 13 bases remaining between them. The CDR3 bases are TGTGCCAGCAGCCAAGATTTGGCGGGGAGGTACAATGAGCAGTTCTTC. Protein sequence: CASSQDLAGRYNEQFF.

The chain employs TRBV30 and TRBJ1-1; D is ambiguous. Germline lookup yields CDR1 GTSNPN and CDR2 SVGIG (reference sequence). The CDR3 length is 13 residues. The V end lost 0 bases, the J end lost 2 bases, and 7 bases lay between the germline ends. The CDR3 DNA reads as TGTGCCTGGAGTGTACAGATTAACACTGAAGCTTTCTTT. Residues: CAWSVQINTEAFF.